What follows are 30 T cell receptor beta chains derived from one specimen sequenced in a study of Graves' ophthalmopathy and Graves' hyperthyroidism. The authors amplified TCR beta CDR3 regions, and they did so from RNA transcripts for repertoire sequencing. HTBI primers primed a first-round RT-PCR, and a second-round multiplex PCR followed. A single record per CDR3 protein comes from TCRdb applying MiXCR to the multiplex PCR reads. This sample has a few hundred thousand distinct CDR3 sequences, with less than 40% found just once. Material for sequencing was peripheral blood or thyroid tissue (not recorded which). The receptor set was obtained from an adult man with Graves' hyperthyroidism.

As concerns this clonotype: With a much larger clone just one base away, this may be a read error. The chain joins TRBV7-8 to TRBJ1-1; 8 positions match TRBD1. J lost 3 bases, V lost 6 bases, and 12 bases had no gene match. This CDR3 is built from 16 residues. CDR1 SGHVS and CDR2 FQNEAQ come from the germline V gene. The CDR3 here is CASSLVGQGLDTEAFF. CDR3 nucleotide sequence: TGTGCCAGCAGTCTTGTCGGACAGGGTTTGGACACTGAAGCTTTCTTT. Full variable domain (rest looked up from reference TRBV7-8 and TRBJ1-1): GAGVSQSPRYKVAKRGQDVALRCDPISGHVSLFWYQQALGQGPEFLTYFQNEAQLDKSGLPSDRFFAERPEGSVSTLKIQRTQQEDSAVYLCASSLVGQGLDTEAFFGQGTRLTVV.

The chain couples TRBV12-3 or TRBV12-4 to TRBJ2-5; tentative D call: TRBD2 (6 bases). The length of the CDR3 is 16 residues. Trimming left V 6 bases short and J 5 bases short, with 22 bases between. The CDR3 here is CASSNKLAATGETQYF. The CDR3 coding sequence is TGTGCCAGCAGCAACAAACTAGCAGCCACCGGGGAGACCCAGTACTTC.

This clonotype appeared many times. The V call is TRBV12-3 or TRBV12-4, the J call TRBJ2-7; tentatively, D is TRBD2 (6 bases). There are 15 residues in the CDR3. Trimming removed 2 bases from V and 0 bases from J, with 11 bases in between. The chain's CDR3 is CASSLLRGVSYEQYF. CDR3 DNA sequence: TGTGCCAGCAGTTTATTGCGGGGCGTCTCCTACGAGCAGTACTTC.

The genes are TRBV12-3 or TRBV12-4 and TRBJ2-3, with 9 bases lining up with TRBD2. The CDR3 has 16 amino acids. The ends lost 3 bases at V and 0 bases at J; junction bases unmatched: 4. The CDR3 sequence is CASSFSRGGSTDTQYF. The CDR3, as DNA: TGTGCCAGCAGTTTTTCGCGGGGGGGTAGCACAGATACGCAGTATTTT.

Many counts were recorded for this clonotype. The V and J genes are TRBV19 and TRBJ1-2, with TRBD1 identical over 7 bases. V gave up 7 bases and J gave up 0 bases; unmatched junction bases: 11. CDR3 size: 16 residues. CDR1 is LNHDA, CDR2 SQIVND, per germline (reference sequence). CDR3 sequence reads: CASNEGGSPANYGYTF. CDR3 sequence (DNA): TGTGCCAGTAATGAAGGGGGCAGTCCAGCTAACTATGGCTACACCTTC.

This clonotype was counted many times. The J gene is TRBJ1-5, the V gene TRBV2, with 7 bases matching TRBD1. The CDR3 sequence is 16 residues long. V shed 4 bases and J 3 bases; nucleotides not matched to a gene: 9. The germline gives CDR1 SNHLY, CDR2 FYNNEI. Here the CDR3 DNA reads TGTGCCAGCAGTGGCGGTCAGGGGGGTTACAATCAGCCCCAGCATTTT. It codes for CASSGGQGGYNQPQHF.

This clonotype was observed at least ten times. The chain employs TRBV9 and TRBJ1-1; unclear D gene. With 0 bases removed from V and 0 bases from J, the gap between germline ends came to 9 bases. The CDR3 is 15 residues long. From germline, CDR1 is SGDLS and CDR2 YYNGEE. This CDR3 is CASSVAGRMNTEAFF. CDR3 nucleotide sequence: TGTGCCAGCAGCGTAGCCGGACGGATGAACACTGAAGCTTTCTTT.

The chain has TRBV9 and TRBJ1-2; D gene unclear. V lost 0 bases, J lost 9 bases, and 6 bases lay in between. This CDR3 contains 11 residues. Germline CDR1 SGDLS, CDR2 YYNGEE. The CDR3 protein is CASSVGPSYTF. The DNA for the CDR3 is TGTGCCAGCAGCGTAGGTCCGAGCTACACCTTC.

This clonotype was found once. This sequence may be a read error, since a much larger clone differs from it by one base. This rearrangement joins TRBV9 to TRBJ1-4, with 12 bases matching TRBD1. Germline V gene sequence: CDR1 SGDLS, CDR2 YYNGEE. This CDR3 has 15 residues. The CDR3 reads CASSEGGTGGEKPFF. CDR3 nucleotides: TGTGCCAGCAGCGAAGGAGGGACAGGGGGCGAAAAACCGTTTTTT. The full variable domain, its missing parts supplied by reference TRBV9 and TRBJ1-4, is DSGVTQTPKHLITATGQRVTLRCSPRSGDLSVYWYQQSLDQGLQFLIQYYNGEERAKGNILERFSAQQFPDLHSELNLSSLELGDSALYFCASSEGGTGGEKPFFGSGTQLSVL.

The chain is built from TRBV2 and TRBJ2-7, with D maybe TRBD1 (6 bases). Per germline, CDR1 SNHLY and CDR2 FYNNEI. CDR3 length: 13 residues. The V end lost 1 base, the J end lost 5 bases, and 9 bases lay between the germline ends. As DNA, the CDR3 is TGTGCCAGCAGTGAAGGTTCAGGGGACGAGCAGTACTTC. Its protein product is CASSEGSGDEQYF.

The chain carries TRBV7-9 and TRBJ1-2; 8 bases line up with TRBD1. The V and J ends lost 1 base and 9 bases, in that order; junction bases with no gene match: 4. Germline-derived CDR1 and CDR2 are SEHNR and FQNEAQ (reference sequence). CDR3 length equals 13 residues. The CDR3 sequence is CASSLGAGGSYTF. Written as DNA, the CDR3 is TGTGCCAGCAGCTTAGGGGCAGGGGGCAGCTACACCTTC.

The chain carries TRBV6-1 and TRBJ2-5, with D possibly TRBD1 on 10 matching bases. CDR3 length: 18 amino acids. Germline CDR1 reads MNHNS; CDR2 reads SASEGT. V was clipped by 5 bases and J by 5 bases, with 27 bases between them. CDR3 region: CASSLLAGQGTSTETQYF. Written as DNA, the CDR3 is TGTGCCAGCAGTCTCCTAGCGGGACAGGGGACATCAACGGAGACCCAGTACTTC.

In this sample, this clonotype turned up a few times. CDR3 sequence (DNA): TGTGCCAGCAGCTCGGGACTAGCGGGGGCGGCTGAGAACACCGGGGAGCTGTTTTTT. It yields the protein CASSSGLAGAAENTGELFF. The chain uses TRBV7-9 and TRBJ2-2; TRBD2 agrees at 14 bases. V lost 4 bases, J lost 1 base, and 8 bases stayed unmatched. The length of the CDR3 is 19 residues. Germline CDR1 reads SEHNR; CDR2 reads FQNEAQ (reference sequence).

The chain combines TRBV25-1 with TRBJ1-1; no reliable D call. Trimming stripped 4 bases from V and 7 bases from J, with 13 bases between. Germline loops: CDR1 MGHDK, CDR2 SYGVNS. This CDR3 is 13 amino acids long. The CDR3: CASSAPGRNEAFF. CDR3 coding DNA: TGTGCCAGCAGTGCCCCCGGGCGGAATGAAGCTTTCTTT.

This chain joins TRBV7-9 and TRBJ2-7; D is unresolved. Deletions cut 6 bases from V and 6 bases from J, with 24 bases between. This CDR3 is 16 amino acids long. Germline CDR1 SEHNR, CDR2 FQNEAQ (reference sequence). Here the CDR3 DNA reads TGTGCCAGCAGTTTATTATCTATGGGATCCCGGCGCGAGCAGTACTTC. This sequence encodes CASSLLSMGSRREQYF.

This clonotype has ten or more counts. V is TRBV7-9 and J is TRBJ1-6; D gene uncertain. Germline V gives CDR1 SEHNR, CDR2 FQNEAQ (reference sequence). The CDR3 consists of 17 residues. Trimming removed 0 bases from V and 10 bases from J, with 19 bases in between. The CDR3 nucleotides are TGTGCCAGCAGCTTAGCCCGTACTCCGGGCCCGTCCTCACCCCTCCACTTT. Translating it yields CASSLARTPGPSSPLHF.

V is TRBV2 and J is TRBJ2-7, with 11 bases matching TRBD1. Trimming removed 7 bases from V and 3 bases from J; junction bases left unmatched: 8. Germline values: CDR1 SNHLY, CDR2 FYNNEI. The CDR3 is 15 residues long. In DNA, the CDR3 is TGTGCCAGCATACCCCGGGACAGGGGGGACTACGAGCAGTACTTC. Residues: CASIPRDRGDYEQYF.

DNA for the CDR3: TGTGCCAGCAGCTCGGACAGGTCTGGGAGAGGGGCCAACGTCCTGACTTTC. Protein: CASSSDRSGRGANVLTF. The V call is TRBV2, the J call TRBJ2-6; TRBD1 agrees at 7 bases. This CDR3 has 17 residues. Germline CDR1 and CDR2: SNHLY and FYNNEI. The V and J ends lost 6 bases and 4 bases, in that order; junction bases with no gene match: 12.

This clonotype was picked up many times. This chain joins TRBV20-1 and TRBJ1-1; TRBD1 is a possible D gene (6 bases). CDR1 and CDR2 (germline): DFQATT, SNEGSKA (reference sequence). Trimming removed 6 bases at V and 6 bases at J, with 20 bases between. This CDR3 has 14 residues. CDR3 DNA sequence: TGCAGTGCCGACGGTGGGGGCAGCGGGCCTGAAGCTTTCTTT. It translates to CSADGGGSGPEAFF.

Concerning this clonotype itself: A much larger clonotype is one base distant, so this may be a read error. V is TRBV20-1 and J is TRBJ2-7, with TRBD1 as a possible D gene (6 bases). This CDR3 is built from 14 residues. Per the germline V gene, CDR1 is DFQATT and CDR2 is SNEGSKA (reference sequence). Here the CDR3 DNA reads TGCAGTGCTGGGGATTTAATACAGGGTAACGAGCTGTACTTC. This gives the protein CSAGDLIQGNELYF.

This clonotype appeared a few times. The chain is built from TRBV20-1 and TRBJ1-5, with a tentative D call TRBD1 (6 bases). V was pared by 2 bases and J by 0 bases, with 11 bases between. This CDR3 is built from 15 residues. The germline V gene has CDR1 DFQATT and CDR2 SNEGSKA (reference sequence). CDR3 DNA sequence: TGCAGTGCTAGAATAGGGGGGCTTAGCAATCAGCCCCAGCATTTT. Translation gives CSARIGGLSNQPQHF.

This clonotype was seen ten or more times. The chain carries TRBV19 and TRBJ1-5; TRBD1 might be the D (6 bases). The germline V gene has CDR1 LNHDA and CDR2 SQIVND (reference sequence). The CDR3 loop spans 16 amino acids. Trimming cost V 9 bases and J 1 base, with 19 bases left between them. DNA of the CDR3: TGTGCCAGCAGACAGGCCCTTAGAGGGAGCAATCAGCCCCAGCATTTT. It is translated as CASRQALRGSNQPQHF.

This clonotype was seen repeatedly, ten times or more. The V call is TRBV7-9, the J call TRBJ1-2, with TRBD1 matching over 11 bases. The J segment lost 6 bases and the V segment lost 7 bases, leaving 10 bases of the junction unmatched. Germline V CDR1 and CDR2: SEHNR, FQNEAQ (reference sequence). The CDR3 is 15 residues long. Written as DNA, the CDR3 is TGTGCCAGCACTCAAGGGACAGGGGGGATGGATGGCTACACCTTC. Translated, it gives CASTQGTGGMDGYTF.

This chain joins TRBV7-3 and TRBJ2-7, with 10 bases lining up with TRBD1. V was pared by 2 bases and J by 6 bases, with 10 bases of the junction left unmatched. This CDR3 region has 16 residues. Germline V gene sequence: CDR1 SGHTA, CDR2 FQGTGA. CDR3 bases: TGTGCCAGCAGCTTACCCCGGGAGACAGGGGGCGGCGAGCAGTACTTC. Translated, it gives CASSLPRETGGGEQYF.

The CDR3 protein is CASSPQGQQYF. The DNA of the CDR3 is TGTGCCAGCAGCCCCCAGGGACAGCAGTACTTC. V and J are TRBV7-8 and TRBJ2-7; D possibly matches TRBD1 or TRBD2 (5 bases each). The V and J ends lost 5 bases and 8 bases respectively, with 10 bases between them. This CDR3 has 11 residues. The germline V gene encodes CDR1 SGHVS and CDR2 FQNEAQ.

There are a few counts of this clonotype. The V gene is TRBV25-1, the J gene TRBJ2-7, with 9 bases lining up with TRBD1. The CDR3 is 13 amino acids. Trimming cost V 9 bases and J 4 bases; bases outside gene matches: 7. The germline gives CDR1 MGHDK, CDR2 SYGVNS. The CDR3 coding sequence is TGTGCCAGTTCGGGACAGGGATTTTACGAGCAGTACTTC. Protein sequence: CASSGQGFYEQYF.

The chain combines TRBV7-2 with TRBJ2-5, with D perhaps TRBD2 (6 bases). The DNA end is more similar to TRBJ2-1, so the J call may be wrong. This CDR3 comprises 12 residues. Germline V gene lookup returns CDR1 SGHTA and CDR2 FQGNSA. CDR3 region: CASSLNGGEQFF. Here the CDR3 DNA reads TGTGCCAGCAGCTTAAACGGGGGTGAGCAGTTCTTC.

As to this clonotype: One base away lies a much larger clone, so this may be a sequencing read error. In this CDR3 the conserved last residue, phenylalanine or tryptophan, is missing, so a read error is likely. This chain links TRBV14 with TRBJ1-2; a weak D match, TRBD1 (5 bases). This CDR3 contains 14 residues. CDR1 and CDR2 (germline): SGHDN, FVKESK. Trimming shortened V by 3 bases and J by 7 bases, and 15 bases separated the two germline ends. The CDR3 bases are TGTGCCAGCAGCCAGGGGCGCCTGGGTCTTGGCTACACCCTC. This encodes CASSQGRLGLGYTL.

This clonotype was found many times. V and J are TRBV29-1 and TRBJ1-6, with no clear D. Between the trimmed V and J ends, which lost 6 bases and 7 bases, there was a span of 13 bases. The CDR3 covers 13 residues. Germline V gene sequence: CDR1 SQVTM, CDR2 ANQGSEA. The DNA of the CDR3 is TGCAGCGTCTCATCTTCTAGGAATTCACCCCTCCACTTT. This sequence encodes CSVSSSRNSPLHF.

At least ten counts were recorded for this clonotype. Written as DNA, the CDR3 is TGCAGCGTTGAAGAGGGCAGGCTTAACTATGGCTACACCTTC. It codes for CSVEEGRLNYGYTF. The V gene is TRBV29-1, the J gene TRBJ1-2; D call uncertain. V dropped 0 bases and J dropped 1 base, with 9 bases sitting between them. Germline V lookup: CDR1 SQVTM, CDR2 ANQGSEA. The CDR3 is 14 amino acids.